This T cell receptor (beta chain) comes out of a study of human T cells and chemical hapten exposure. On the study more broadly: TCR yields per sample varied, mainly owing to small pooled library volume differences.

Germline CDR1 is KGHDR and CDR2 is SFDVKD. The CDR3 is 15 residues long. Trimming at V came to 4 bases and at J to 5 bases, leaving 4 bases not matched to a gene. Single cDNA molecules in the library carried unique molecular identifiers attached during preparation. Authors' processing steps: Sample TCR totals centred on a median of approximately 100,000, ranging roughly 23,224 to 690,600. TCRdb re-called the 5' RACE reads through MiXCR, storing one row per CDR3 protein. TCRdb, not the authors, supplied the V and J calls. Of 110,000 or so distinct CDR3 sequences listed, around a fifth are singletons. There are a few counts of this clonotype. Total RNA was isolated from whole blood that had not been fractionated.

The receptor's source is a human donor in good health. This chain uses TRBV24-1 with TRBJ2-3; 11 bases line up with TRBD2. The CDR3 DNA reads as TGTGCCACCAGTGAGGCAGGACTAGCGGGAGATACGCAGTATTTT. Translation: CATSEAGLAGDTQYF.